This T cell receptor beta chain was sequenced in a study of siplizumab effects on memory and regulatory T cells. As to this clone: Its antigen is unidentified.

The germline gives CDR1 MGHRA, CDR2 YSYEKL. The CDR3 consists of 17 residues. The V and J ends lost 1 base and 4 bases, in that order; junction bases with no gene match: 13. Sequencing was performed with immunoSEQ multiplex PCR; in TCRdb, only in-frame clones are kept and a portion is missing. The table has more than 95,000 clones, approximately 94% seen once. Study-wide points: No naive or memory phenotype could be assigned to roughly 80-95% of proliferating clones. Under siplizumab, alloreactive sequences traced to unstimulated CD4+ memory cells were significantly reduced. Memory cells seemed less diverse than naive T cells, which also seemed major contributors to the alloresponse.

The rearrangement links TRBV4-1 to TRBJ2-7; 7 nucleotides agree with TRBD2. Sample: non-Treg CD4+ T cells sorted from blood. The sequence came from a human donor in good health. CDR3 sequence: CASSQGPQGGTVYEQYF. CDR3 coding DNA: TGCGCCAGCAGCCAAGGGCCCCAGGGAGGGACCGTATACGAGCAGTACTTC.